These 21 T cell receptor beta chains came from one sample sequenced in a study of T-cell memory formation after mild COVID-19. A single record per CDR3 protein comes from TCRdb applying MiXCR to the 5' RACE reads. This table holds about 470,000 distinct CDR3 sequences, 20% to 30% found once. Sequencing used PBMCs or a T cell subset sorted from them (not recorded which). These receptors were taken from an adult woman who had mild COVID-19 (a few samples of this study predate the infection). Cell type and time point are not known.

There are a few counts of this clonotype. This chain links TRBV5-1 with TRBJ1-4; no clear D. This CDR3 spans 14 amino acids. CDR1 is SGHRS and CDR2 is YFSETQ in the germline V gene. V lost 7 bases, J lost 8 bases, and 18 bases lay in between. CDR3 amino acids: CASRGPLGKEKLFF. CDR3 DNA sequence: TGCGCCAGCCGCGGGCCCTTGGGGAAGGAAAAACTGTTTTTT.

The CDR3 loop reads CASSPEANYGYTF. DNA for the CDR3: TGTGCCAGTAGCCCCGAGGCTAACTATGGCTACACCTTC. V and J are TRBV19 and TRBJ1-2, with no clear D. The CDR3 sequence is 13 residues long. Per germline, CDR1 LNHDA and CDR2 SQIVND (reference sequence). V was cut by 6 bases and J by 0 bases, with 8 bases left in between.

The V call is TRBV12-3 or TRBV12-4, the J call TRBJ2-1, with TRBD2 matching over 7 bases. This CDR3 is built from 16 residues. The ends lost 4 bases at V and 5 bases at J; junction bases unmatched: 11. CDR3 bases: TGTGCCAGCAGTTCTTGGGTGGGAGGGCCTGACAATGAGCAGTTCTTC. It encodes CASSSWVGGPDNEQFF.

This clonotype was seen only a few times. The chain employs TRBV12-3 or TRBV12-4 and TRBJ2-5, with TRBD2 as a possible D gene (6 bases). The CDR3 sequence is 15 residues long. The V end lost 0 bases, the J end lost 4 bases, and 12 bases lay between the germline ends. As DNA, the CDR3 is TGTGCCAGCAGTTTAGCCCGGGGACTTGGAGAGACCCAGTACTTC. Protein product: CASSLARGLGETQYF.

V and J are TRBV12-3 or TRBV12-4 and TRBJ2-3; no definite D call. The germline V and J ends were trimmed by 6 bases and 1 base, with 5 bases remaining between them. This CDR3 contains 12 residues. The DNA of the CDR3 is TGTGCCAGCAGGTGGGGCACAGATACGCAGTATTTT. It specifies CASRWGTDTQYF.

V usage is TRBV29-1 and J usage is TRBJ1-2; D remains unclear. This CDR3 is 13 amino acids long. The V end lost 6 bases, the J end lost 4 bases, and 15 bases lay between the germline ends. Germline CDR1 is SQVTM and CDR2 is ANQGSEA. The CDR3 coding sequence is TGCAGCGTCCTCGAGGGCGAGGGCTATGGCTACACCTTC. It yields the protein CSVLEGEGYGYTF.

The CDR3 loop is CSATRTGKETQYF. The CDR3 coding sequence is TGCAGTGCTACAAGGACAGGGAAAGAGACCCAGTACTTC. This chain uses TRBV20-1 with TRBJ2-5; 8 bases agree with TRBD1. Germline CDR1 is DFQATT and CDR2 is SNEGSKA (reference sequence). The CDR3 loop spans 13 amino acids. With 4 bases clipped from V and 3 bases from J, the junction kept 4 bases outside the gene matches.

This rearrangement joins TRBV5-1 to TRBJ1-1; D gene ambiguous. Germline V gene data show CDR1 as SGHRS and CDR2 as YFSETQ. V lost 7 bases to trimming and J lost 1 base, with 14 bases between them. The CDR3 has 14 residues. The CDR3 bases are TGCGCCAGCGGTGGAGATAGGACGAACACTGAAGCTTTCTTT. Amino acid sequence: CASGGDRTNTEAFF.

The J gene is TRBJ1-5, the V gene TRBV7-2; D may be TRBD1 (5 bases). The V gene lost 2 bases and the J gene lost 10 bases, with 18 bases spanning the gap. This CDR3 is built from 15 residues. Germline V gene sequence: CDR1 SGHTA, CDR2 FQGNSA. In DNA, the CDR3 is TGTGCCAGCAGCTTAATGGGCAGGGCAGTTAACCCCCAGCATTTT. Encoded protein: CASSLMGRAVNPQHF. The full variable domain, completed using reference TRBV7-2 and TRBJ1-5, is GAGVSQSPSNKVTEKGKDVELRCDPISGHTALYWYRQSLGQGLEFLIYFQGNSAPDKSGLPSDRFSAERTGGSVSTLTIQRTQQEDSAVYLCASSLMGRAVNPQHFGDGTRLSIL.

V gene TRBV9 combines with J gene TRBJ2-2; weak D call: TRBD2 (6 bases). Trimming cost V 5 bases and J 5 bases, with 16 bases left between them. Germline V gene lookup returns CDR1 SGDLS and CDR2 YYNGEE. This CDR3 region has 15 residues. The CDR3 is CASSRLAEVTGELFF. In DNA, the CDR3 is TGTGCCAGCAGTCGATTAGCGGAGGTTACCGGGGAGCTGTTTTTT.

V and J are TRBV7-6 and TRBJ1-1; the match to TRBD1 covers 7 bases. Germline loops: CDR1 SGHVS, CDR2 FNYEAQ. The V segment lost 5 bases and the J segment 1 base; nucleotides outside the gene matches: 10. The CDR3 is made up of 16 amino acids. The CDR3 sequence: CASSPPWDRENTEAFF. DNA of the CDR3: TGTGCCAGCAGCCCTCCTTGGGACAGAGAGAACACTGAAGCTTTCTTT.

The chain has TRBV28 and TRBJ2-5; D remains unclear. Deletions cut 3 bases from V and 1 base from J, with 6 bases between. This CDR3 spans 13 amino acids. CDR1 and CDR2 from the germline V gene are MDHEN and SYDVKM. The CDR3 DNA is TGTGCCAGCAGTTTCAGCAGCCAAGAGACCCAGTACTTC. This sequence encodes CASSFSSQETQYF.

This rearrangement joins TRBV11-3 to TRBJ1-2; D not certain. In germline, CDR1 is SGHNT, CDR2 YENEEA. The germline V and J ends were trimmed by 4 bases and 7 bases, with 16 bases remaining between them. This CDR3 is built from 14 residues. The CDR3, as DNA: TGTGCCAGCAGCTCCGGACCGGGATGGGGTGGCTACACCTTC. The encoded protein is CASSSGPGWGGYTF.

A single count supports this clonotype. The chain recombines TRBV9 with TRBJ2-7; possibly TRBD2 for D (6 bases). Per germline, CDR1 SGDLS and CDR2 YYNGEE. Trimming removed 0 bases from V and 5 bases from J, with 12 bases in between. The CDR3 has 14 amino acids. The CDR3 sequence is CASSVDWGDHEQYF. CDR3 DNA: TGTGCCAGCAGCGTAGACTGGGGGGACCACGAGCAGTACTTC.

This clonotype came up once. The chain has TRBV7-9 and TRBJ2-3; 11 bases are a match to TRBD2. The CDR3 is made up of 20 amino acids. Losses at the gene ends were 1 base for V and 1 base for J; bases not matched to a gene: 13. Germline V gene lookup returns CDR1 SEHNR and CDR2 FQNEAQ (reference sequence). The CDR3 DNA reads TGTGCCAGCAGCTTAGTGAGTCTAGCGGGGGGCCATCCCGGCACAGATACGCAGTATTTT. This translates into CASSLVSLAGGHPGTDTQYF.

This clonotype was counted only a few times. V gene TRBV27 combines with J gene TRBJ2-5; the match to TRBD2 covers 12 bases. CDR1 is MNHEY, CDR2 SMNVEV, per germline (reference sequence). This CDR3 has 16 residues. V dropped 6 bases and J dropped 1; count of bases not matched to a gene: 6. The CDR3 DNA is TGTGCCAGCAGCCGCGGACTAGCGGGATCCCAAGAGACCCAGTACTTC. It codes for CASSRGLAGSQETQYF.

This clonotype was detected a few times. This chain joins TRBV6-5 and TRBJ1-1; TRBD1 might be the D (5 bases). Germline V gene sequence: CDR1 MNHEY, CDR2 SVGAGI. Between the trimmed V and J ends, which lost 3 bases and 4 bases, there was a span of 12 bases. CDR3 length equals 14 residues. The CDR3 protein is CASSYMGLGTEAFF. CDR3 DNA: TGTGCCAGCAGTTATATGGGGCTGGGCACTGAAGCTTTCTTT.

The chain couples TRBV11-2 to TRBJ2-3; D is unclear. The CDR3 contains 13 residues. Germline CDR1 reads SGHAT; CDR2 reads FQNNGV. The germline V and J ends were trimmed by 0 bases and 5 bases, with 6 bases remaining between them. The CDR3 DNA reads as TGTGCCAGCAGCTTAGAGTGGGTAGATACGCAGTATTTT. Its protein is CASSLEWVDTQYF.

In this sample, this clonotype turned up many times. The chain carries TRBV15 and TRBJ2-1, with TRBD2 identical over 9 bases. The V gene end was trimmed by 0 bases and the J gene end by 3 bases; junction bases not matched to a gene: 9. The CDR3 has 18 residues. CDR1 and CDR2 (germline): LNHNV, YYDKDF (reference sequence). Here the CDR3 reads CATSRDNSGRALYNEQFF. For the CDR3, the DNA is TGTGCCACCAGCAGAGATAATAGCGGGAGAGCCCTCTACAATGAGCAGTTCTTC.

The chain combines TRBV24-1 with TRBJ2-1; unclear D gene. Trimming removed 0 bases from V and 12 bases from J, with 14 bases in between. CDR1 KGHDR and CDR2 SFDVKD come from the germline V gene. There are 14 residues in the CDR3. The CDR3 loop is CATSDLGTERRQFF. The DNA for the CDR3 is TGTGCCACCAGTGATTTGGGTACAGAACGGCGGCAGTTCTTC.

The rearrangement uses TRBV3-1 and TRBJ1-6; D not certain. The V and J ends lost 4 bases and 7 bases respectively, with 14 bases between them. CDR3 size: 15 residues. Germline CDR1 LGHDT, CDR2 YNNKEL (reference sequence). The CDR3 DNA is TGTGCCAGCAGCCCCCAGCGGGCATTGAATTCACCCCTCCACTTT. Protein product: CASSPQRALNSPLHF.